The rows below give T cell receptor beta chains drawn from one sample of a study of shared clonotypes between healthy human individuals. Generated by immunoSEQ multiplex PCR, the TCRdb table keeps only in-frame clones and is missing some. The data hold millions of clones, with about 95% observed a single time. Specimen: naive CD8+ T cells sorted from blood. Receptor source: a man aged 18 to 30 in good health. CDR3s include the opening cysteine and the closing phenylalanine or tryptophan. D genes are given only for firm matches. The listing skips clone size in some rows; elsewhere it reads once, few, many or a size class.

d_call j_call v_call clone_size cdr3_nt cdr3_aa
NA TRBJ1-2 TRBV5-1 NA TGCGCCAGCAGCGATCGACGGTCGCAATGGGGGCGAGACTATGGCTACACCTTC CASSDRRSQWGRDYGYTF
NA TRBJ2-2 TRBV4-3 NA TGCGCCAGCAGCCACCTTCTCGAGGGAACCGGGGAGCTGTTTTTT CASSHLLEGTGELFF
TRBD2 TRBJ2-3 TRBV7-9 NA TGTGCCAGCAGCTTAGTGGCCAGCGGGGGCCCAGGAGGAGATACGCAGTATTTT CASSLVASGGPGGDTQYF
NA TRBJ2-7 TRBV5-4 NA TGTGCCAGCAGCTTGTGGGGAGGAACCTACGAGCAGTACTTC CASSLWGGTYEQYF
TRBD1 TRBJ1-1 TRBV4-1 NA TGCGCCAGCAGCCACCCTGGACAGGGGCCTGAAGCTTTCTTT CASSHPGQGPEAFF
TRBD1 TRBJ1-1 TRBV27 NA TGTGCCAGCAGTCCAGGGGGCGGCTGGGGAGCTTTCTTT CASSPGGGWGAFF
NA TRBJ1-2 TRBV5-6 once TGTGCCAGCAGCTTGGCAGGGGATGGCTACACCTTC CASSLAGDGYTF
NA TRBJ1-1 TRBV7-9 NA TGTGCCAGCAGCTTAGCGTTTCCGAACACTGAAGCTTTCTTT CASSLAFPNTEAFF
TRBD2 TRBJ2-2 TRBV28 NA TGTGCCAGCAGTCTTAGCGGGGGGTACACCGGGGAGCTGTTTTTT CASSLSGGYTGELFF
TRBD2 TRBJ2-7 TRBV10-3 NA TGTGCCATCAGCGGGACTAGCGGGAGAAACGAGCAGTACTTC CAISGTSGRNEQYF
TRBD1 TRBJ2-7 TRBV5-4 once TGTGCCAGCAGGCTACAGGGGAGCGAGCAGTACTTC CASRLQGSEQYF
NA TRBJ2-1 TRBV4-3 once TGCGCCAGCAGCCAAGATGGAATGGGGGGTTCTTACAATGAGCAGTTCTTC CASSQDGMGGSYNEQFF
TRBD2 TRBJ2-2 TRBV27 NA TGTGCCAGCACGGGACTAGCGGGGGGGCCCACCACCGGGGAGCTGTTTTTT CASTGLAGGPTTGELFF
TRBD2 TRBJ2-7 TRBV11-2 NA TGTGCCAGCAGCTCAAGGGGTATTAGCGGGAGGGGAAATATCTACGAGCAGTACTTC CASSSRGISGRGNIYEQYF
TRBD1 TRBJ1-6 TRBV2 NA TGTGCCAGCAGGGACAGGGGTAATTCACCCCTCCACTTT CASRDRGNSPLHF
TRBD1 TRBJ2-1 TRBV6-5 NA TGTGCCAGCAGTTACTCGGTGGCAGGGGGCAATGAGCAGTTCTTC CASSYSVAGGNEQFF